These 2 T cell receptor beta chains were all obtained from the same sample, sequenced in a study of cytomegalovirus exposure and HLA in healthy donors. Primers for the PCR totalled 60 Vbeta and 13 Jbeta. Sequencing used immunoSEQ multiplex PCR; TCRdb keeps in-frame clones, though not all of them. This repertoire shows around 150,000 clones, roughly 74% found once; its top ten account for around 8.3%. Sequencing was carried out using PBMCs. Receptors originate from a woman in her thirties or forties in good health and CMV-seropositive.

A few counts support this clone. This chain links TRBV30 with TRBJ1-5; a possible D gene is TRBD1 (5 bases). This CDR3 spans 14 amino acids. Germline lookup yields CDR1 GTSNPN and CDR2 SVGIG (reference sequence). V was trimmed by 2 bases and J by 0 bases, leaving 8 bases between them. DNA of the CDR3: TGTGCCTGGAGTCCCAGGGTTAGCAATCAGCCCCAGCATTTT. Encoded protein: CAWSPRVSNQPQHF.

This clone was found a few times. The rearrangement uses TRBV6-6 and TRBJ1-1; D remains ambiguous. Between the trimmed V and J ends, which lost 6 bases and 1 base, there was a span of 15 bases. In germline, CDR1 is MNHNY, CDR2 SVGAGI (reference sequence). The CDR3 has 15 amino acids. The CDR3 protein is CASRLLQPGNTEAFF. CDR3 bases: TGTGCCAGCAGGCTCCTCCAACCAGGGAACACTGAAGCTTTCTTT.